These T cell receptor beta chains were read from a single sample in a study of cytomegalovirus exposure and HLA in healthy donors. TCRdb's table, derived via immunoSEQ multiplex PCR, lists solely in-frame clones and lacks some. The data show under 130,000 clones, under 85% seen once. The sample was PBMCs. The receptors were gathered from a woman aged 40 to 49 in good health and CMV-seropositive. Each CDR3 is given with its conserved first and last residue. Each record gives: clone size, D gene, J gene, V gene, CDR3 DNA, CDR3 protein. D genes are given only for firm matches. Expanded clones are given a class, and other clones once, few, many or no size at all.

clone_size: NA
d_call: TRBD1
j_call: TRBJ2-7
v_call: TRBV2
cdr3_nt: TGTGCCAGTCAATTTAACAGGGGGGTCTACGAGCAGTACTTC
cdr3_aa: CASQFNRGVYEQYF

clone_size: few
d_call: TRBD1
j_call: TRBJ1-1
v_call: TRBV14
cdr3_nt: TGTGCCAGCAGCCACCTGGACAGGGGGAACACTGAAGCTTTCTTT
cdr3_aa: CASSHLDRGNTEAFF

clone_size: NA
d_call: TRBD1
j_call: TRBJ1-1
v_call: TRBV6-5
cdr3_nt: TGTGCCAGCAGTCCCCGACAGGGCGCCACTGAAGCTTTCTTT
cdr3_aa: CASSPRQGATEAFF

clone_size: NA
d_call: NA
j_call: TRBJ1-2
v_call: TRBV19
cdr3_nt: TGTGCCACCAGCGGCCTGGGATGGGGCTACACCTTC
cdr3_aa: CATSGLGWGYTF

clone_size: NA
d_call: NA
j_call: TRBJ2-2
v_call: TRBV7-9
cdr3_nt: TGTGCCAGCAGCTCCTATCTGACAGGGAACACCGGGGAGCTGTTTTTT
cdr3_aa: CASSSYLTGNTGELFF

clone_size: NA
d_call: NA
j_call: TRBJ1-4
v_call: TRBV7-9
cdr3_nt: TGTTCCAGCAGTTCGACCCAGGGATATTTTGAAAAACTGTTTTTT
cdr3_aa: CSSSSTQGYFEKLFF

clone_size: NA
d_call: NA
j_call: TRBJ1-1
v_call: TRBV2
cdr3_nt: TGTGCCAGCAGTGAGGGTCCCGGGACTGAAGCTTTCTTT
cdr3_aa: CASSEGPGTEAFF

clone_size: NA
d_call: TRBD1
j_call: TRBJ2-7
v_call: TRBV7-8
cdr3_nt: TGTGCCAGCAGCTTAGAGCCCCCTTGGACAGGAGCCTACGAGCAGTACTTC
cdr3_aa: CASSLEPPWTGAYEQYF

clone_size: NA
d_call: TRBD1
j_call: TRBJ1-1
v_call: TRBV5-1
cdr3_nt: TGCGCCAGCAGCGGGCAGGGGGCTGGCACTGAAGCTTTCTTT
cdr3_aa: CASSGQGAGTEAFF

clone_size: NA
d_call: TRBD1
j_call: TRBJ1-1
v_call: TRBV7-8
cdr3_nt: TGTGCCAGCAGCTTAATGGGCAGGGGGACTGAAGCTTTCTTT
cdr3_aa: CASSLMGRGTEAFF

clone_size: NA
d_call: TRBD2
j_call: TRBJ2-1
v_call: TRBV19
cdr3_nt: TGTGCCAGTATGGTTGTAGCGGGAGGCTACAATGAGCAGTTCTTC
cdr3_aa: CASMVVAGGYNEQFF

clone_size: NA
d_call: TRBD1
j_call: TRBJ1-4
v_call: TRBV30
cdr3_nt: TGTGCCTGGAGTGCCCGGGACAGGGGGAATGAAAAACTGTTTTTT
cdr3_aa: CAWSARDRGNEKLFF

clone_size: NA
d_call: NA
j_call: TRBJ1-5
v_call: TRBV9
cdr3_nt: TGTGCCAGCAGTGCGGCGGAGCATCAGCCCCAGCATTTT
cdr3_aa: CASSAAEHQPQHF

clone_size: NA
d_call: NA
j_call: TRBJ2-5
v_call: TRBV19
cdr3_nt: TGTGCCAGTAGTCCCAAGCGGCCCCAAGAGACCCAGTACTTC
cdr3_aa: CASSPKRPQETQYF

clone_size: once
d_call: NA
j_call: TRBJ2-3
v_call: TRBV28
cdr3_nt: TGTGCCAGCAGTCGCCCCTGGGCAGGGGCAACAGATACGCAGTATTTT
cdr3_aa: CASSRPWAGATDTQYF

clone_size: NA
d_call: NA
j_call: TRBJ2-5
v_call: TRBV5-1
cdr3_nt: TGCGCCAGCAGTTCCCTTAACTTGGGCAGACAAGAGACCCAGTACTTC
cdr3_aa: CASSSLNLGRQETQYF

clone_size: few
d_call: TRBD1
j_call: TRBJ1-5
v_call: TRBV6-5
cdr3_nt: TGTGCCAGCAGTACCAGACAGGGGTTAGATCAGCCCCAGCATTTT
cdr3_aa: CASSTRQGLDQPQHF

clone_size: few
d_call: NA
j_call: TRBJ2-7
v_call: TRBV28
cdr3_nt: TGTGCCAGCAGCTCGATAGGGGGGGCCTACGAGCAGTACTTC
cdr3_aa: CASSSIGGAYEQYF

clone_size: NA
d_call: NA
j_call: TRBJ2-7
v_call: TRBV5-5
cdr3_nt: TGTGCCAGCAGCACTCGTTTGACCACAGGGGGGGGCTACGAGCAGTACTTC
cdr3_aa: CASSTRLTTGGGYEQYF

clone_size: NA
d_call: NA
j_call: TRBJ2-2
v_call: TRBV5-1
cdr3_nt: TGCGCCAGCAGCTTCTTGGAGGGTGGCACCGGGGAGCTGTTTTTT
cdr3_aa: CASSFLEGGTGELFF

clone_size: NA
d_call: TRBD1
j_call: TRBJ2-7
v_call: TRBV10-1
cdr3_nt: TGCGCCAGCAGTGCCCGGACAGGGGGCTTCGCCGAGCAGTACTTC
cdr3_aa: CASSARTGGFAEQYF

clone_size: NA
d_call: TRBD2
j_call: TRBJ2-7
v_call: TRBV5-1
cdr3_nt: TGCGCCAGCAGTTCATTAGCGGGACCCTTCGAGCAGTACTTC
cdr3_aa: CASSSLAGPFEQYF

clone_size: NA
d_call: TRBD1
j_call: TRBJ1-5
v_call: TRBV7-8
cdr3_nt: TGTGCCAGCAACCTGATGCAGGGGGATGGTAGTCAGCCCCAGCATTTT
cdr3_aa: CASNLMQGDGSQPQHF

clone_size: NA
d_call: NA
j_call: TRBJ1-5
v_call: TRBV27
cdr3_nt: TGTGCCAGCAGTTTATCTCCCGGGGGCAATCAGCCCCAGCATTTT
cdr3_aa: CASSLSPGGNQPQHF

clone_size: NA
d_call: NA
j_call: TRBJ1-6
v_call: TRBV5-3
cdr3_nt: TGTGCCAGAAGCTTGGTACAGATAAATAATTCACCCCTCCACTTT
cdr3_aa: CARSLVQINNSPLHF

clone_size: NA
d_call: NA
j_call: TRBJ1-5
v_call: TRBV19
cdr3_nt: TGTGCCAGTAGTATAGAGGGGGGGAGAAATCAGCCCCAGCATTTT
cdr3_aa: CASSIEGGRNQPQHF

clone_size: NA
d_call: NA
j_call: TRBJ1-1
v_call: TRBV28
cdr3_nt: TGTGCCAGCAGTGGAGACAGGAACCTTATGAACACTGAAGCTTTCTTT
cdr3_aa: CASSGDRNLMNTEAFF

clone_size: NA
d_call: TRBD1
j_call: TRBJ1-6
v_call: TRBV5-4
cdr3_nt: TGTGCCAGCAGCCACAGACAGGGACAGGGTAATTCACCCCTCCACTTT
cdr3_aa: CASSHRQGQGNSPLHF

clone_size: NA
d_call: TRBD1
j_call: TRBJ1-1
v_call: TRBV7-8
cdr3_nt: TGTGCCAGCAGCTTAGGGGGACAGGGGAGAAACACTGAAGCTTTCTTT
cdr3_aa: CASSLGGQGRNTEAFF

clone_size: NA
d_call: TRBD2
j_call: TRBJ2-1
v_call: TRBV5-1
cdr3_nt: TGCGCCAGTGAAGCGGGAGAAGGTTATGAGCAGTTCTTC
cdr3_aa: CASEAGEGYEQFF

clone_size: once
d_call: NA
j_call: TRBJ2-1
v_call: TRBV19
cdr3_nt: TGTGCCAGTAGAAGAAGTGGACTTGACTACAATGAGCAGTTCTTC
cdr3_aa: CASRRSGLDYNEQFF

clone_size: NA
d_call: NA
j_call: TRBJ2-7
v_call: TRBV6-5
cdr3_nt: TGTGCCAGCAGTTACTCGGCGGGGATGAAAGCCTACGAGCAGTACTTC
cdr3_aa: CASSYSAGMKAYEQYF

clone_size: NA
d_call: NA
j_call: TRBJ1-1
v_call: TRBV28
cdr3_nt: TGTGCCAGCAGTTTTTTTGTCGCCACACGGAGCAAGAACACTGAAGCTTTCTTT
cdr3_aa: CASSFFVATRSKNTEAFF

clone_size: NA
d_call: NA
j_call: TRBJ1-2
v_call: TRBV19
cdr3_nt: TGTGCCAGTAGCCCGCAGGGGATTGGCTACACCTTC
cdr3_aa: CASSPQGIGYTF

clone_size: NA
d_call: TRBD1
j_call: TRBJ1-6
v_call: TRBV6-6
cdr3_nt: TGTGCCAGCAGCCGATATGGGACAGGGGAAAATTCACCCCTCCACTTT
cdr3_aa: CASSRYGTGENSPLHF

clone_size: NA
d_call: TRBD2
j_call: TRBJ2-5
v_call: TRBV25-1
cdr3_nt: TGTGCCAGCAGTGAACCCTCTAGCGGGGGGGCAGGGACCCAGTACTTC
cdr3_aa: CASSEPSSGGAGTQYF

clone_size: NA
d_call: TRBD1
j_call: TRBJ1-6
v_call: TRBV7-9
cdr3_nt: TGTGCCAGCAGACCATCCCTTCGTGGACAGGGAAATTCACCCCTCCACTTT
cdr3_aa: CASRPSLRGQGNSPLHF

clone_size: NA
d_call: NA
j_call: TRBJ2-2
v_call: TRBV5-1
cdr3_nt: TGCGCCAGCAGCTTGGTCCCGGGCTACCTGTCCGGGGGAGCTGTTTTT
cdr3_aa: CASSLVPGYLSGGAVF

clone_size: few
d_call: NA
j_call: TRBJ2-3
v_call: TRBV4-3
cdr3_nt: TGCGCCAGCAGCCAAGTTTGGGGGCTGAGCACAGATACGCAGTATTTT
cdr3_aa: CASSQVWGLSTDTQYF

clone_size: NA
d_call: NA
j_call: TRBJ1-1
v_call: TRBV14
cdr3_nt: TGTGCCAGCAGCCAACAGGTTGTCACTGAAGCTTTCTTT
cdr3_aa: CASSQQVVTEAFF

clone_size: once
d_call: NA
j_call: TRBJ1-2
v_call: TRBV27
cdr3_nt: TGTGCCAGCAGTTTGGTCCTGAGCGGTGGTATCTATGGCTACACCTTC
cdr3_aa: CASSLVLSGGIYGYTF

clone_size: once
d_call: NA
j_call: TRBJ1-1
v_call: TRBV5-8
cdr3_nt: TGTGCCAGCAGCTTGGCGGGTTCAGTCAACACTGAAGCTTTCTTT
cdr3_aa: CASSLAGSVNTEAFF

clone_size: NA
d_call: NA
j_call: TRBJ2-7
v_call: TRBV28
cdr3_nt: TGTGCCAGCAGTTCTACCTACGAGCAGTACTTC
cdr3_aa: CASSSTYEQYF

clone_size: NA
d_call: NA
j_call: TRBJ2-7
v_call: TRBV5-1
cdr3_nt: TGCGCCAGCAGCTTGGACGCGACGGGGGTCGAGCAGTACTTC
cdr3_aa: CASSLDATGVEQYF

clone_size: NA
d_call: NA
j_call: TRBJ1-3
v_call: TRBV5-1
cdr3_nt: TGCGCCAGCAGCCCCTCGGACAGCGGAAACACCATATATTTT
cdr3_aa: CASSPSDSGNTIYF

clone_size: NA
d_call: NA
j_call: TRBJ2-1
v_call: TRBV27
cdr3_nt: TGTGCCAGCAGGCCCCTAGGTAGAGGCGGAAGCCGCTCCTACAATGAGCAGTTCTTC
cdr3_aa: CASRPLGRGGSRSYNEQFF